The sample holds one count of the clone carrying this T cell receptor beta chain. The sample is drawn from a study of T cell changes during pregnancy in multiple sclerosis. Per germline, CDR1 SGDLS and CDR2 YYNGEE. Trimming stripped 0 bases from V and 9 bases from J, with 7 bases between. The CDR3 is made up of 12 amino acids. Clones were read by immunoSEQ multiplex PCR, and TCRdb kept only the in-frame ones, dropping some. The sample carries tens of thousands of clones, just over 90% recorded once. The V call is TRBV9, the J call TRBJ2-1, with no clear D. The clonotype comes from a female donor with multiple sclerosis, enrolled in a pregnancy study. Sequenced here: CD8+ T cells from peripheral blood mononuclear cells, sampled in the second trimester of pregnancy. The CDR3 region is CASSVVAGEQFF. The DNA of the CDR3 is TGTGCCAGCAGCGTAGTCGCCGGTGAGCAGTTCTTC. The whole variable domain, remainder taken from reference TRBV9 and TRBJ2-1, is DSGVTQTPKHLITATGQRVTLRCSPRSGDLSVYWYQQSLDQGLQFLIQYYNGEERAKGNILERFSAQQFPDLHSELNLSSLELGDSALYFCASSVVAGEQFFGPGTRLTVL.